Each of the 28 T cell receptor beta chains below was sequenced from the same sample in a study of shared clonotypes between healthy human individuals. The table came from immunoSEQ multiplex PCR; TCRdb's copy has only in-frame clones and leaves some out. The sample records 2 million to 3 million clones, over 85% being singletons. The sample taken for sequencing was naive CD4+ T cells from PBMCs. Subset in this sample: CD45RA+ positively selected. The receptor set was obtained from a man younger than 35 in good health. Some clones in this sample may be carry-over from other donors' samples.

This clone turned up a few times. J is TRBJ1-5 and V is TRBV6-5; TRBD1 matches 8 bases. CDR3 length: 15 amino acids. J lost 6 bases, V lost 2 bases, and 6 bases had no gene match. CDR1 and CDR2 from the germline V gene are MNHEY and SVGAGI. Here the CDR3 reads CASSYAQGAGQPQHF. For the CDR3, the DNA is TGTGCCAGCAGTTACGCCCAGGGGGCTGGTCAGCCCCAGCATTTT.

This clone was seen a few times. The chain recombines TRBV28 with TRBJ1-5, with TRBD1 as a possible D gene (6 bases). Trimming cost V 6 bases and J 5 bases, with 17 bases left between them. This CDR3 region has 15 residues. The germline CDR1 and CDR2 sequences are MDHEN and SYDVKM. CDR3 DNA: TGTGCCAGCAGCCCCCCCGCAGGGGCGGATCAGCCCCAGCATTTT. Protein sequence: CASSPPAGADQPQHF.

A single count supports this clone. This chain connects TRBV4-1 to TRBJ2-6, with 7 nucleotides matching TRBD1. Germline V gene sequence: CDR1 MGHRA, CDR2 YSYEKL. V dropped 1 base and J dropped 2; count of bases not matched to a gene: 2. The CDR3 consists of 16 residues. The CDR3 sequence is CASSQADRAGANVLTF. The CDR3 DNA is TGCGCCAGCAGCCAAGCTGACAGGGCTGGGGCCAACGTCCTGACTTTC.

The chain has TRBV28 and TRBJ2-1, with D possibly TRBD2 on 5 matching bases. Looked up from germline, CDR1 is MDHEN and CDR2 is SYDVKM. Deletions cut 5 bases from V and 5 bases from J, with 16 bases between. CDR3 size: 15 residues. In nucleotides, the CDR3 is TGTGCCAGCAGTCCCCCCGGTCCCGGGAACAATGAGCAGTTCTTC. It is translated as CASSPPGPGNNEQFF.

V usage is TRBV5-1 and J usage is TRBJ1-2; D is ambiguous. Germline V gene data show CDR1 as SGHRS and CDR2 as YFSETQ. The CDR3 sequence is 14 residues long. Trimming took 0 bases from V and 1 from J, leaving 7 bases between them. The CDR3 is CASSLADINYGYTF. CDR3 coding DNA: TGCGCCAGCAGCTTGGCTGATATTAACTATGGCTACACCTTC.

This rearrangement joins TRBV5-1 to TRBJ1-3; no reliable D call. CDR3 length equals 14 residues. Trimming took 4 bases from V and 2 from J, leaving 10 bases between them. Germline lookup yields CDR1 SGHRS and CDR2 YFSETQ. CDR3 bases: TGCGCCAGCAGCCCGGAGGGTCCTGGAAACACCATATATTTT. Amino acid sequence: CASSPEGPGNTIYF.

The genes are TRBV23-1 and TRBJ1-4; D is uncertain. TRBV23-1 is assigned to the ORF class and has an uncertain function. Trimming cost V 8 bases and J 5 bases, with 15 bases left between them. The CDR3 sequence is 14 residues long. The CDR3 nucleotides read TGCGCCAGCGAAAAACAGCGATTCAATGAAAAACTGTTTTTT. Translated, it gives CASEKQRFNEKLFF.

The chain joins TRBV18 to TRBJ2-3; D is ambiguous. The ends were cut back, 8 bases at V and 4 bases at J, with 16 bases in the middle. Germline values: CDR1 KGHSH, CDR2 LQKENI. This CDR3 is built from 14 residues. This CDR3 is CASLTSSGPDTQYF. For the CDR3, the DNA is TGTGCCAGCCTTACCAGCTCGGGCCCAGATACGCAGTATTTT.

The chain employs TRBV4-3 and TRBJ2-5, with TRBD2 identical over 12 bases. Germline CDR1 is LGHNA and CDR2 is YSLEER. The length of the CDR3 is 16 residues. V was pared by 3 bases and J by 3 bases, with 5 bases of the junction left unmatched. CDR3 loop: CASSHGRTSGKETQYF. CDR3 in DNA: TGCGCCAGCAGCCATGGCAGGACTAGCGGGAAAGAGACCCAGTACTTC.

The chain couples TRBV28 to TRBJ1-5; D is unclear. This CDR3 comprises 17 residues. Germline CDR1 and CDR2: MDHEN and SYDVKM. V lost 4 bases, J lost 3 bases, and 19 bases lay in between. CDR3 DNA: TGTGCCAGCAGTTCGATGGACGCGGACGGTTACAATCAGCCCCAGCATTTT. Protein product: CASSSMDADGYNQPQHF. Based on the CDR3 plus reference TRBV28 and TRBJ1-5, the full variable domain is DVKVTQSSRYLVKRTGEKVFLECVQDMDHENMFWYRQDPGLGLRLIYFSYDVKMKEKGDIPEGYSVSREKKERFSLILESASTNQTSMYLCASSSMDADGYNQPQHFGDGTRLSIL.

The chain employs TRBV7-9 and TRBJ2-7; tentatively, D is TRBD1 or TRBD2 (5 bases each). This CDR3 has 14 amino acids. The V gene lost 4 bases and the J gene lost 0 bases, with 10 bases spanning the gap. Germline CDR1 reads SEHNR; CDR2 reads FQNEAQ (reference sequence). The DNA of the CDR3 is TGTGCCAGCAGCTCCCGGGACCGCTCCTACGAGCAGTACTTC. It is translated as CASSSRDRSYEQYF.

V is TRBV10-3 and J is TRBJ1-1; D is unresolved. V gave up 5 bases and J gave up 3 bases, with 10 bases separating them. There are 13 residues in the CDR3. The germline V gene encodes CDR1 ENHRY and CDR2 SYGVKD. CDR3 coding DNA: TGTGCCATCAGTTATTCCCCCGACACTGAAGCTTTCTTT. Its protein is CAISYSPDTEAFF.

V usage is TRBV28 and J usage is TRBJ1-1; D is perhaps TRBD1 (6 bases). Trimming left V 6 bases short and J 6 bases short, with 14 bases between. Germline V gives CDR1 MDHEN, CDR2 SYDVKM. The CDR3 runs 13 residues. CDR3 protein: CASRGQIDSEAFF. DNA of the CDR3: TGTGCCAGCAGAGGACAGATCGACTCTGAAGCTTTCTTT. Supplemented by reference TRBV28 and TRBJ1-1, the full variable domain reads DVKVTQSSRYLVKRTGEKVFLECVQDMDHENMFWYRQDPGLGLRLIYFSYDVKMKEKGDIPEGYSVSREKKERFSLILESASTNQTSMYLCASRGQIDSEAFFGQGTRLTVV.

The V and J genes are TRBV5-1 and TRBJ2-5; no reliable D call. V was cut by 0 bases and J by 3 bases, with 18 bases left in between. The CDR3 runs 17 residues. Germline CDR1 reads SGHRS; CDR2 reads YFSETQ. The CDR3 region is CASSLGSDLPEEETQYF. For the CDR3, the DNA is TGCGCCAGCAGCTTGGGTTCAGATCTCCCGGAAGAAGAGACCCAGTACTTC.

V is TRBV7-3 and J is TRBJ2-4; 10 positions agree with TRBD2. The CDR3 length is 15 residues. CDR1 SGHTA and CDR2 FQGTGA come from the germline V gene. V trimming: 4 bases; J trimming: 7 bases; junction bases outside the gene matches: 7. CDR3 region: CASSYSSGSRNIQYF. Here the CDR3 DNA reads TGTGCCAGCAGCTACTCTAGCGGGAGCAGGAACATTCAGTACTTC.

The genes are TRBV6-5 and TRBJ2-7; weak D call: TRBD1 (5 bases). Germline lookup yields CDR1 MNHEY and CDR2 SVGAGI. The CDR3 covers 13 residues. Trimming cost V 0 bases and J 6 bases, with 9 bases left between them. CDR3 sequence reads: CASSYSRVREQYF. CDR3 sequence (DNA): TGTGCCAGCAGTTACTCCAGGGTGCGCGAGCAGTACTTC.

V gene TRBV2 combines with J gene TRBJ2-5; possibly TRBD1 or TRBD2 for D (5 bases each). The CDR3 is 14 amino acids. Trimming removed 6 bases from V and 5 bases from J, with 16 bases in between. CDR1 and CDR2 from the germline V gene are SNHLY and FYNNEI. The CDR3 spells CASSPWGNGETQYF. CDR3 DNA sequence: TGTGCCAGCAGCCCATGGGGGAATGGGGAGACCCAGTACTTC. Supplemented by reference TRBV2 and TRBJ2-5, the full variable domain reads EPEVTQTPSHQVTQMGQEVILRCVPISNHLYFYWYRQILGQKVEFLVSFYNNEISEKSEIFDDQFSVERPDGSNFTLKIRSTKLEDSAMYFCASSPWGNGETQYFGPGTRLLVL.

V is TRBV21-1 and J is TRBJ2-6; the table's D gene call, TRBD2, was not cross checked with the DNA. TRBV21-1 is a pseudogene segment. The length of the CDR3 is 22 residues. This CDR3 reads CASSKGRPGPIAGPSGANVLTF. The CDR3 DNA sequence: TGTGCCAGCAGCAAAGGGCGCCCGGGGCCGATAGCGGGACCCTCTGGGGCCAACGTCCTGACTTTC.

The chain is built from TRBV7-3 and TRBJ2-2, with D perhaps TRBD2 (6 bases). The CDR3 totals 16 residues. The germline V gene has CDR1 SGHTA and CDR2 FQGTGA. Trimming stripped 6 bases from V and 8 bases from J, with 22 bases between. CDR3 bases: TGTGCCAGCAGTCACCCCAGCGGAAGGGGAGGAGGGGAGCTGTTTTTT. Translating it yields CASSHPSGRGGGELFF.

The chain recombines TRBV10-3 with TRBJ1-3; 9 bases match TRBD1. The CDR3 extends over 17 amino acids. With V trimmed by 6 bases and J by 0 bases, 9 bases remained unmatched. The germline gives CDR1 ENHRY, CDR2 SYGVKD. The CDR3 nucleotides read TGTGCCATCAGCTCGGCCGGGACAGGGACCTCTGGAAACACCATATATTTT. Translated, it gives CAISSAGTGTSGNTIYF.

This rearrangement joins TRBV19 to TRBJ2-1; 7 nucleotides agree with TRBD1. The germline V gene has CDR1 LNHDA and CDR2 SQIVND (reference sequence). The V gene end was trimmed by 5 bases and the J gene end by 10 bases; junction bases not matched to a gene: 14. The CDR3 length is 15 residues. CDR3 loop: CASSLTGVSGPEQFF. The CDR3 DNA is TGTGCCAGTAGTTTAACAGGGGTGAGTGGGCCCGAGCAGTTCTTC.

J is TRBJ1-2 and V is TRBV7-2; tentatively, D is TRBD1 (6 bases). Trimming left V 4 bases short and J 3 bases short, with 12 bases between. Germline CDR1 SGHTA, CDR2 FQGNSA. The CDR3 contains 14 residues. CDR3 DNA sequence: TGTGCCAGCAGCTCGTTGGGGGGCGACTATGGCTACACCTTC. It codes for CASSSLGGDYGYTF.

The chain employs TRBV7-8 and TRBJ2-5; maybe TRBD2 (5 bases). This CDR3 spans 13 amino acids. The germline V gene has CDR1 SGHVS and CDR2 FQNEAQ. Trimming left V 5 bases short and J 4 bases short, with 11 bases between. Here the CDR3 reads CASSPGNSETQYF. For the CDR3, the DNA is TGTGCCAGCAGCCCCGGGAACTCAGAGACCCAGTACTTC.

The chain joins TRBV9 to TRBJ2-1, with a tentative D call TRBD1 (6 bases). V lost 4 bases, J lost 6 bases, and 23 bases lay in between. The V gene's germline CDR1 is SGDLS and CDR2 YYNGEE. This CDR3 spans 17 amino acids. CDR3 region: CASSPSLGGARGNEQFF. CDR3 nucleotides: TGTGCCAGCAGCCCCTCCTTGGGTGGCGCCAGGGGCAATGAGCAGTTCTTC.

The rearrangement uses TRBV28 and TRBJ1-5, with D possibly matching TRBD1 (5 bases). Trimming stripped 4 bases from V and 7 bases from J, with 17 bases between. Germline V gene sequence: CDR1 MDHEN, CDR2 SYDVKM. CDR3 length equals 15 residues. The DNA of the CDR3 is TGTGCCAGCAGTTCCCACATTCCCGGGGGACAGCCCCAGCATTTT. Its translation: CASSSHIPGGQPQHF.

The chain uses TRBV5-4 and TRBJ2-2, with a tentative D call TRBD2 (5 bases). Per the germline V gene, CDR1 is SGHNT and CDR2 is YYREEE (reference sequence). The V end was cut by 6 bases, the J end by 8 bases, with 14 bases between. The CDR3 contains 13 residues. The CDR3 loop is CASTRLGGGELFF. CDR3 bases: TGTGCCAGCACCCGGCTGGGCGGGGGGGAGCTGTTTTTT.

J is TRBJ2-7 and V is TRBV5-6, with 10 bases that match TRBD1. The V and J ends lost 4 bases and 1 base, in that order; junction bases with no gene match: 5. The CDR3 is 15 amino acids. Looked up from germline, CDR1 is SGHDT and CDR2 is YYEEEE. CDR3 nucleotides: TGTGCCAGCAGCGGGGACAGGGGAGGGTCCTACGAGCAGTACTTC. Its protein is CASSGDRGGSYEQYF.

This chain's CDR3 is CASSIRTSSQPQHF. CDR3 sequence (DNA): TGTGCCAGCAGTATCCGGACAAGTAGTCAGCCCCAGCATTTT. This chain links TRBV28 with TRBJ1-5, with D maybe TRBD1 (5 bases). V was shortened by 5 bases and J by 6 bases, with 14 bases between the two germline ends. The CDR3 runs 14 residues. The germline gives CDR1 MDHEN, CDR2 SYDVKM.